These T cell receptor beta chains were read from a single sample in a study of cytomegalovirus exposure and HLA in healthy donors. Sequencing used immunoSEQ multiplex PCR; TCRdb keeps in-frame clones, though not all of them. The profile covers about 220,000 clones, with around 90% appearing a single time and 1% to 1.2% taken by the ten largest. The sequenced material came from PBMCs. These receptors were taken from a young woman in good health and CMV-seronegative. Each CDR3 is given with its conserved first and last residue. The order of the fields is V gene, J gene, D gene, clone size, CDR3 protein, CDR3 DNA. The D gene is left open where the match is weak. Expanded clones get a size class; other rows say once, few or many, or leave the size out.

V gene: TRBV6-5
J gene: TRBJ2-3
D gene: -
clone size: -
CDR3 protein: CASSFGVKVADTQYF
CDR3 DNA: TGTGCCAGCAGTTTCGGGGTCAAGGTGGCAGATACGCAGTATTTT

V gene: TRBV19
J gene: TRBJ1-1
D gene: TRBD1
clone size: -
CDR3 protein: CASSKDRAFGTEAFF
CDR3 DNA: TGTGCCAGTAGTAAGGACAGGGCGTTTGGCACTGAAGCTTTCTTT

V gene: TRBV9
J gene: TRBJ2-1
D gene: -
clone size: -
CDR3 protein: CASSIRDWSYNEQFF
CDR3 DNA: TGTGCCAGCAGCATTCGGGACTGGTCCTACAATGAGCAGTTCTTC

V gene: TRBV28
J gene: TRBJ2-7
D gene: -
clone size: -
CDR3 protein: CASSSPVSPRGYEQYF
CDR3 DNA: TGTGCCAGCAGTTCCCCGGTGTCCCCTAGGGGCTACGAGCAGTACTTC

V gene: TRBV6-5
J gene: TRBJ1-2
D gene: -
clone size: -
CDR3 protein: CASSRRRGSNYGYTF
CDR3 DNA: TGTGCCAGCAGCCGCCGCAGGGGTTCTAACTATGGCTACACCTTC

V gene: TRBV7-9
J gene: TRBJ2-3
D gene: TRBD2
clone size: once
CDR3 protein: CASSLTSGRTDTQYF
CDR3 DNA: TGTGCCAGCAGCCTGACTAGCGGGAGGACAGATACGCAGTATTTT

V gene: TRBV9
J gene: TRBJ2-1
D gene: -
clone size: -
CDR3 protein: CASSVGSEQFF
CDR3 DNA: TGTGCCAGCAGCGTAGGGAGTGAGCAGTTCTTC

V gene: TRBV30
J gene: TRBJ2-7
D gene: TRBD1
clone size: few
CDR3 protein: CAWSADRGEQYF
CDR3 DNA: TGTGCCTGGAGTGCCGACAGGGGCGAGCAGTACTTC

V gene: TRBV6-5
J gene: TRBJ1-4
D gene: -
clone size: -
CDR3 protein: CASSYFPATNEKLFF
CDR3 DNA: TGTGCCAGCAGTTACTTCCCTGCAACTAATGAAAAACTGTTTTTT

V gene: TRBV27
J gene: TRBJ2-7
D gene: -
clone size: -
CDR3 protein: CASSLGDGTYEQYF
CDR3 DNA: TGTGCCAGCAGTTTAGGAGACGGGACCTACGAGCAGTACTTC

V gene: TRBV28
J gene: TRBJ1-1
D gene: -
clone size: -
CDR3 protein: CASTTPRRTEAFF
CDR3 DNA: TGTGCCAGCACCACGCCGCGGCGGACTGAAGCTTTCTTT

V gene: TRBV6-5
J gene: TRBJ1-1
D gene: TRBD1
clone size: -
CDR3 protein: CASSPQGQTNTEAFF
CDR3 DNA: TGTGCCAGCAGCCCTCAGGGACAGACTAACACTGAAGCTTTCTTT

V gene: TRBV7-6
J gene: TRBJ2-5
D gene: TRBD2
clone size: -
CDR3 protein: CASSLLLAGETQYF
CDR3 DNA: TGTGCCAGCAGCCTATTACTAGCGGGAGAGACCCAGTACTTC

V gene: TRBV7-6
J gene: TRBJ2-7
D gene: -
clone size: once
CDR3 protein: CASSFHSSFGYEQYF
CDR3 DNA: TGTGCCAGCAGCTTCCACAGTTCGTTCGGCTACGAGCAGTACTTC

V gene: TRBV5-6
J gene: TRBJ1-1
D gene: -
clone size: -
CDR3 protein: CASSIMTANTEAFF
CDR3 DNA: TGTGCCAGCAGCATAATGACAGCGAACACTGAAGCTTTCTTT

V gene: TRBV27
J gene: TRBJ2-1
D gene: -
clone size: -
CDR3 protein: CASNEGLSPYNEQFF
CDR3 DNA: TGTGCCAGCAACGAGGGATTGTCACCCTACAATGAGCAGTTCTTC

V gene: TRBV29-1
J gene: TRBJ1-1
D gene: -
clone size: -
CDR3 protein: CSVEDSTRATEAFF
CDR3 DNA: TGCAGCGTTGAAGACTCTACCAGGGCCACTGAAGCTTTCTTT

V gene: TRBV7-2
J gene: TRBJ2-7
D gene: -
clone size: once
CDR3 protein: CASSLIQGPCCEQYF
CDR3 DNA: TGTGCCAGCAGCTTAATCCAGGGGCCTTGCTGCGAGCAGTACTTC

V gene: TRBV28
J gene: TRBJ1-1
D gene: -
clone size: -
CDR3 protein: CASSEGQRDVDTEAFF
CDR3 DNA: TGTGCCAGCAGTGAAGGGCAACGGGATGTAGACACTGAAGCTTTCTTT

V gene: TRBV5-4
J gene: TRBJ1-5
D gene: -
clone size: -
CDR3 protein: CASSQEGGGQPQHF
CDR3 DNA: TGTGCCAGCAGCCAAGAAGGGGGTGGTCAGCCCCAGCATTTT

V gene: TRBV7-9
J gene: TRBJ1-2
D gene: -
clone size: -
CDR3 protein: CASSSSGANYGYTF
CDR3 DNA: TGTGCCAGCAGCTCCTCAGGGGCTAACTATGGCTACACCTTC

V gene: TRBV9
J gene: TRBJ2-1
D gene: -
clone size: -
CDR3 protein: CASSVASQAFNTEQFF
CDR3 DNA: TGTGCCAGCAGCGTGGCTAGCCAGGCGTTTAACACTGAGCAGTTCTTC

V gene: TRBV5-1
J gene: TRBJ2-7
D gene: -
clone size: -
CDR3 protein: CASSSGQGRTSYEQYF
CDR3 DNA: TGCGCCAGCAGCTCGGGCCAGGGCAGGACCTCCTACGAGCAGTACTTC

V gene: TRBV10-3
J gene: TRBJ2-1
D gene: -
clone size: -
CDR3 protein: CAISVGGRRSYNEQFF
CDR3 DNA: TGTGCCATCAGTGTCGGCGGCCGCCGCTCCTACAATGAGCAGTTCTTC

V gene: TRBV11-3
J gene: TRBJ1-2
D gene: TRBD1
clone size: -
CDR3 protein: CASRLTDRAGGYTF
CDR3 DNA: TGTGCCAGCAGACTCACGGACAGGGCCGGTGGCTACACCTTC

V gene: TRBV6-1
J gene: TRBJ1-5
D gene: -
clone size: -
CDR3 protein: CASSEKRTVSNQPQHF
CDR3 DNA: TGTGCCAGCAGCGAAAAACGGACAGTCAGCAATCAGCCCCAGCATTTT

V gene: TRBV30
J gene: TRBJ2-2
D gene: -
clone size: -
CDR3 protein: CAWNRVGELFF
CDR3 DNA: TGTGCCTGGAACCGGGTCGGGGAGCTGTTTTTT

V gene: TRBV5-6
J gene: TRBJ1-1
D gene: TRBD1
clone size: -
CDR3 protein: CASSYLLTGLNTEAFF
CDR3 DNA: TGTGCCAGCAGCTACCTTCTGACAGGGTTGAACACTGAAGCTTTCTTT

V gene: TRBV7-6
J gene: TRBJ2-1
D gene: TRBD2
clone size: -
CDR3 protein: CASSLVVAAGGPYNEQFF
CDR3 DNA: TGTGCCAGCAGCTTAGTGGTTGCGGCGGGAGGGCCCTACAATGAGCAGTTCTTC